The 29 T cell receptor beta chains given below trace back to one sample, sequenced in a study of T cells after posttransplantation cyclophosphamide. Sequenced by immunoSEQ multiplex PCR; TCRdb stores in-frame clones only, minus some. The sample holds tens of thousands of clones; about 86% are singletons and the top ten take approximately 3%. Sequenced: PBMCs. These receptor sequences come from a young man with a blood cancer, CMV-positive, and with a related stem cell donor.

CDR3 sequence reads: CASSPSSNTEAFF. The CDR3 region has the DNA TGTGCCAGCAGCCCCAGTTCGAACACTGAAGCTTTCTTT. The chain links TRBV7-9 to TRBJ1-1; no definite D call. The germline gives CDR1 SEHNR, CDR2 FQNEAQ (reference sequence). V shed 5 bases and J shed 1 base, with 8 bases lying between them. The CDR3 runs 13 residues.

This clone has just one count. V is TRBV7-2 and J is TRBJ2-7, with no clear D. The V and J ends lost 1 base and 4 bases respectively, with 11 bases between them. Germline V CDR1 and CDR2: SGHTA, FQGNSA. CDR3 length equals 14 residues. The CDR3 DNA is TGTGCCAGCAGCTTAGTGGCCCAGTCGTACGAGCAGTACTTC. It translates to CASSLVAQSYEQYF.

This chain links TRBV19 with TRBJ2-5; TRBD2 matches 14 bases. The CDR3 has 14 amino acids. Germline CDR1 LNHDA, CDR2 SQIVND (reference sequence). The V and J ends lost 5 bases and 5 bases, in that order; junction bases with no gene match: 1. In nucleotides, the CDR3 is TGTGCCAGTAGTCGGACTAGCGGGAGGGAGACCCAGTACTTC. The encoded protein is CASSRTSGRETQYF.

The chain uses TRBV27 and TRBJ2-1; the match to TRBD2 covers 7 bases. CDR1 MNHEY and CDR2 SMNVEV come from the germline V gene (reference sequence). Trimming removed 3 bases from V and 6 bases from J; junction bases left unmatched: 8. The length of the CDR3 is 15 residues. CDR3 coding DNA: TGTGCCAGCAGTTTTATGGCTAGCGGTTTCAATGAGCAGTTCTTC. Its translation: CASSFMASGFNEQFF.

V usage is TRBV11-3 and J usage is TRBJ2-7; perhaps TRBD1 as D (5 bases). The CDR3 has 14 residues. CDR1 SGHNT and CDR2 YENEEA come from the germline V gene. V was shortened by 0 bases and J by 4 bases, with 10 bases between the two germline ends. In DNA form, the CDR3 reads TGTGCCAGCAGCTTAGACCAGGGCAGGTACGAGCAGTACTTC. Its protein is CASSLDQGRYEQYF.

This chain joins TRBV28 and TRBJ2-7; TRBD1 matches at 8 bases. Trimming took 6 bases from V and 5 from J; bases not matched to a gene: 9. There are 14 residues in the CDR3. Germline V lookup: CDR1 MDHEN, CDR2 SYDVKM. The CDR3 coding sequence is TGTGCCAGCAGCGGATTTCAGGGGGCAAACGAGCAGTACTTC. Encoded protein: CASSGFQGANEQYF.

The chain couples TRBV9 to TRBJ2-7; TRBD2 agrees at 8 bases. V dropped 4 bases and J dropped 2; count of bases not matched to a gene: 8. The germline CDR1 and CDR2 sequences are SGDLS and YYNGEE. The CDR3 contains 15 residues. CDR3 nucleotide sequence: TGTGCCAGCAGCCGTGAGGGGACTAGGACCTACGAGCAGTACTTC. This gives the protein CASSREGTRTYEQYF.

The chain recombines TRBV7-3 with TRBJ2-7; 8 bases line up with TRBD2. Looked up from germline, CDR1 is SGHTA and CDR2 is FQGTGA. The trim removed 2 bases at V and 3 bases at J, leaving 6 bases unmatched. This CDR3 has 15 residues. Written as DNA, the CDR3 is TGTGCCAGCAGCTTACTGGTAGCGGGAATCTACGAGCAGTACTTC. This gives the protein CASSLLVAGIYEQYF.

This clone was seen a few times. This chain uses TRBV10-3 with TRBJ2-2; possible D gene TRBD2, 6 bases. Germline V lookup: CDR1 ENHRY, CDR2 SYGVKD. This CDR3 comprises 15 residues. Trimming stripped 10 bases from V and 6 bases from J, with 21 bases between. The CDR3 is CATAAREDIAGELFF. In DNA form, the CDR3 reads TGTGCCACCGCGGCGCGGGAAGACATCGCCGGGGAGCTGTTTTTT.

The chain carries TRBV2 and TRBJ2-3; D is perhaps TRBD2 (5 bases). This CDR3 is 13 amino acids long. The germline V gene encodes CDR1 SNHLY and CDR2 FYNNEI. V was clipped by 4 bases and J by 13 bases, with 18 bases between them. CDR3 protein: CASSGGGVGSEYF. The DNA for the CDR3 is TGTGCCAGCAGTGGAGGAGGAGTGGGGAGTGAGTATTTT.

This chain links TRBV7-8 with TRBJ2-7, with TRBD1 matching over 7 bases. The CDR3 is made up of 14 amino acids. Germline CDR1 reads SGHVS; CDR2 reads FQNEAQ. The V gene end was trimmed by 4 bases and the J gene end by 4 bases; junction bases not matched to a gene: 7. The CDR3 sequence: CASSSDRERYEQYF. The CDR3 nucleotides read TGTGCCAGCAGCTCCGACAGGGAGAGGTACGAGCAGTACTTC.

J is TRBJ1-2 and V is TRBV5-1; possible D gene TRBD1, 5 bases. V dropped 1 base and J dropped 1 base, with 8 bases sitting between them. The length of the CDR3 is 14 residues. Germline V lookup: CDR1 SGHRS, CDR2 YFSETQ. The CDR3 DNA reads TGCGCCAGCAGCTTGTACAGGAATAACTATGGCTACACCTTC. Amino acid sequence: CASSLYRNNYGYTF.

This clone came up once. The chain combines TRBV18 with TRBJ2-3, with D uncertain. This CDR3 comprises 14 residues. Trimming pared 9 bases from V and 6 bases from J, leaving 19 bases between. Germline CDR1 and CDR2: KGHSH and LQKENI. The CDR3: CASSLRLGLDTQYF. In nucleotides, the CDR3 is TGTGCCAGTTCCCTCAGGCTGGGCCTGGATACGCAGTATTTT. Variable domain in full (rest from reference TRBV18 and TRBJ2-3): NAGVMQNPRHLVRRRGQEARLRCSPMKGHSHVYWYRQLPEEGLKFMVYLQKENIIDESGMPKERFSAEFPKEGPSILRIQQVVRGDSAAYFCASSLRLGLDTQYFGPGTRLTVL.

J is TRBJ1-1 and V is TRBV7-2; no definite D call. This CDR3 spans 14 amino acids. Germline V gene sequence: CDR1 SGHTA, CDR2 FQGNSA. Trimming removed 4 bases from V and 1 base from J, with 10 bases in between. The CDR3 DNA reads as TGTGCCAGCAGCTGGCGAAACAGGAACACTGAAGCTTTCTTT. It encodes CASSWRNRNTEAFF.

The chain joins TRBV18 to TRBJ2-7; D not certain. The V and J ends lost 4 bases and 5 bases respectively, with 6 bases between them. Germline values: CDR1 KGHSH, CDR2 LQKENI. The CDR3 length is 11 residues. The CDR3 DNA reads TGTGCCAGCTCACAGAAGCACGAGCAGTACTTC. Translated: CASSQKHEQYF.

This clone was observed a few times. V and J are TRBV15 and TRBJ1-5; 8 positions agree with TRBD1. The trim removed 5 bases at V and 4 bases at J, leaving 4 bases unmatched. CDR3 length equals 14 residues. Germline V lookup: CDR1 LNHNV, CDR2 YYDKDF (reference sequence). In DNA form, the CDR3 reads TGTGCCACCAGCCTTCGACAGGGGAATCAGCCCCAGCATTTT. Translation: CATSLRQGNQPQHF.

The V gene is TRBV28, the J gene TRBJ2-1; weak D call: TRBD2 (6 bases). V was trimmed by 6 bases and J by 3 bases, leaving 21 bases between them. The germline V gene has CDR1 MDHEN and CDR2 SYDVKM. The CDR3 extends over 17 amino acids. The CDR3 nucleotides are TGTGCCAGCAGCAATTACCGCGCTAGCGCCGGCTACAATGAGCAGTTCTTC. The encoded protein is CASSNYRASAGYNEQFF.

V is TRBV19 and J is TRBJ2-7, with a weak D call TRBD1 (6 bases). Germline-derived CDR1 and CDR2 are LNHDA and SQIVND (reference sequence). V lost 4 bases to trimming and J lost 2 bases, with 15 bases between them. This CDR3 is 15 amino acids long. As DNA, the CDR3 is TGTGCCAGTAGTACCATAACGACAGGCCCCTACGAGCAGTACTTC. Protein sequence: CASSTITTGPYEQYF.

The rearrangement joins TRBV2 to TRBJ2-7, with TRBD2 identical over 9 bases. Germline V CDR1 and CDR2: SNHLY, FYNNEI. The CDR3 is made up of 14 amino acids. V shed 2 bases, J shed 6 bases, and the junction held 5 bases outside the gene matches. The chain's CDR3 is CASSEFSGRGEQYF. As DNA, the CDR3 is TGTGCCAGCAGTGAATTTAGCGGGAGAGGCGAGCAGTACTTC.

The V call is TRBV21-1, the J call TRBJ2-5; the tabulated D call, TRBD2, remains unverified against the DNA. TRBV21-1 is described as a pseudogene. CDR3 length equals 14 residues. DNA for the CDR3: TGTGCCAGCAGCCCCTGGGAGGATCAAGAGACCCAGTACTTC. Protein product: CASSPWEDQETQYF.

This chain joins TRBV2 and TRBJ1-1; D is perhaps TRBD1 (5 bases). The CDR3 runs 17 residues. Germline lookup yields CDR1 SNHLY and CDR2 FYNNEI. V gave up 10 bases and J gave up 0 bases, with 24 bases separating them. In DNA form, the CDR3 reads TGTGCCACCTTCACTCAATGGGGGGGGACTCTGAACACTGAAGCTTTCTTT. Translated, it gives CATFTQWGGTLNTEAFF.

This clone was counted a few times. This chain uses TRBV30 with TRBJ1-1, with D perhaps matching TRBD1 (5 bases). Trimming took off 1 base at V and 5 bases at J, with 20 bases between the two ends. CDR1 GTSNPN and CDR2 SVGIG come from the germline V gene (reference sequence). This CDR3 has 16 residues. CDR3 sequence: CAWSDVPFWGGTEAFF. The CDR3 nucleotides are TGTGCCTGGAGTGACGTACCGTTCTGGGGGGGGACTGAAGCTTTCTTT.

Concerning this clone: A read error may produce the germline difference seen at one junction end. This rearrangement joins TRBV4-1 to TRBJ2-1; weak D call: TRBD2 (6 bases). CDR3 size: 18 residues. Germline values: CDR1 MGHRA, CDR2 YSYEKL. The CDR3 here is CASSRALGGLLSHNEQFF. The CDR3, as DNA: TGCGCCAGCAGCCGGGCCCTGGGGGGATTACTCTCCCACAATGAGCAGTTCTTC.

The table lists this clone with a few counts. The chain couples TRBV2 to TRBJ2-3; D is perhaps TRBD1 (5 bases). The CDR3 sequence is 14 residues long. V gave up 4 bases and J gave up 0 bases, with 8 bases separating them. Germline-derived CDR1 and CDR2 are SNHLY and FYNNEI. This CDR3 is CASSVRGSTDTQYF. DNA of the CDR3: TGTGCCAGCAGTGTTAGGGGTAGCACAGATACGCAGTATTTT.

The chain uses TRBV5-1 and TRBJ2-5; possibly TRBD2 for D (6 bases). Germline CDR1 and CDR2: SGHRS and YFSETQ. The CDR3 extends over 14 amino acids. The V and J ends lost 0 bases and 5 bases respectively, with 11 bases between them. The CDR3 reads CASSLAGGGETQYF. CDR3 in DNA: TGCGCCAGCAGCTTGGCCGGGGGTGGGGAGACCCAGTACTTC. Drawing the rest from reference TRBV5-1 and TRBJ2-5, the complete variable domain is KAGVTQTPRYLIKTRGQQVTLSCSPISGHRSVSWYQQTPGQGLQFLFEYFSETQRNKGNFPGRFSGRQFSNSRSEMNVSTLELGDSALYLCASSLAGGGETQYFGPGTRLLVL.

The V call is TRBV27, the J call TRBJ2-2; perhaps TRBD2 as D (6 bases). Germline CDR1 reads MNHEY; CDR2 reads SMNVEV (reference sequence). Trimming removed 5 bases from V and 5 bases from J, with 21 bases in between. The CDR3 contains 17 residues. CDR3 protein: CASSPAPGLPDTGELFF. The CDR3 coding sequence is TGTGCCAGCAGTCCCGCGCCGGGACTCCCCGATACCGGGGAGCTGTTTTTT.

The rearrangement links TRBV5-1 to TRBJ2-3; no clear D gene. The germline V gene encodes CDR1 SGHRS and CDR2 YFSETQ. Deletions cut 0 bases from V and 1 base from J, with 6 bases between. The CDR3 runs to 14 residues. The CDR3 DNA follows: TGCGCCAGCAGCTTGGGGCTAGGCACAGATACGCAGTATTTT. The encoded protein is CASSLGLGTDTQYF.

The CDR3 DNA follows: TGTGCCAGCAGTTACTCTGCGGGAGGAAGCTCCTACGAGCAGTACTTC. This codes for CASSYSAGGSSYEQYF. V and J are TRBV6-5 and TRBJ2-7; TRBD2 matches 8 bases. CDR3 length: 16 amino acids. Trimming removed 0 bases from V and 0 bases from J; junction bases left unmatched: 4. The germline V gene has CDR1 MNHEY and CDR2 SVGAGI.

The chain has TRBV12-5 and TRBJ1-1; 11 bases agree with TRBD1. The CDR3 is 18 residues long. Per germline, CDR1 LGHNT and CDR2 FRNRAP. With V trimmed by 0 bases and J by 2 bases, 8 bases remained unmatched. CDR3 amino acids: CASGLVISGTGGNTEAFF. The CDR3 DNA follows: TGTGCTAGTGGTTTGGTAATCTCAGGGACAGGGGGTAACACTGAAGCTTTCTTT.